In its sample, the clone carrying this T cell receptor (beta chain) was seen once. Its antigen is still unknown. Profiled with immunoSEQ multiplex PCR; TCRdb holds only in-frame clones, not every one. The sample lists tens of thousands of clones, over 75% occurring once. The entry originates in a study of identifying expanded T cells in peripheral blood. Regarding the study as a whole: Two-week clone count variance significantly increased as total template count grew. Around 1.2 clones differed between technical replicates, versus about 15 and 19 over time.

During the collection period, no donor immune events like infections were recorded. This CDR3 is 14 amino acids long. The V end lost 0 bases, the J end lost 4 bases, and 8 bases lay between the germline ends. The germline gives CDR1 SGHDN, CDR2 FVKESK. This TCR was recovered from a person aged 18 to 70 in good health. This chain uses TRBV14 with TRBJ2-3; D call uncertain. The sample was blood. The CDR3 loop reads CASSQDLVADTQYF. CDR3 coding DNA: TGTGCCAGCAGCCAAGATCTTGTAGCAGATACGCAGTATTTT.